The 20 T cell receptor beta chains listed next were all sequenced from one sample in a study of Ad26.COV2.S vaccination and SARS-CoV-2 variants. Produced via immunoSEQ multiplex PCR; TCRdb's table is partial and in-frame only. The sample lists about 250,000 clones; 80% to 90% were seen once. Treatment specified: around 19 received Ad26.COV2.S at low or high dose, single or two shots; about 5 received placebo; per-sample allocation not given. Each sample was drawn 63 days after the first injection (of vaccine or placebo). Sequenced here: peripheral blood, sampled in a trial of Ad26.COV2.S vaccine versus placebo. The receptors were gathered from a person aged 18-60 years who received the Ad26.COV2.S COVID-19 vaccine or a placebo.

Of note for this clone: Other DNA sequences within the sample encode an identical CDR3. The V and J genes are TRBV7-9 and TRBJ1-6; D is unclear. Trimming removed 2 bases from V and 7 bases from J, with 0 bases in between. CDR1 is SEHNR, CDR2 FQNEAQ, per germline (reference sequence). The CDR3 sequence is 11 residues long. CDR3 in DNA: TGTGCCAGCAGCTTAAATTCACCCCTCCACTTT. Residues: CASSLNSPLHF.

The chain couples TRBV7-9 to TRBJ1-3; D is ambiguous. V was trimmed by 5 bases and J by 3 bases, leaving 11 bases between them. Germline V gene sequence: CDR1 SEHNR, CDR2 FQNEAQ (reference sequence). This CDR3 comprises 14 residues. CDR3 amino acids: CASSRTEFGNTIYF. CDR3 DNA: TGTGCCAGCAGCCGAACAGAATTTGGAAACACCATATATTTT.

The chain couples TRBV7-6 to TRBJ2-5, with 8 bases that match TRBD2. V trimming: 2 bases; J trimming: 3 bases; junction bases outside the gene matches: 5. Per germline, CDR1 SGHVS and CDR2 FNYEAQ. CDR3 size: 15 residues. CDR3 amino acids: CASSLIAGGKETQYF. As DNA, the CDR3 is TGTGCCAGCAGCTTAATTGCGGGAGGCAAAGAGACCCAGTACTTC.

The rearrangement joins TRBV7-9 to TRBJ2-2; no clear D. The CDR3 loop spans 14 amino acids. Germline-derived CDR1 and CDR2 are SEHNR and FQNEAQ (reference sequence). V was cut by 0 bases and J by 10 bases, with 12 bases left in between. The CDR3 spells CASSLANGWEELFF. Here the CDR3 DNA reads TGTGCCAGCAGCTTAGCGAACGGGTGGGAGGAGCTGTTTTTT.

V and J are TRBV7-9 and TRBJ1-3, with TRBD1 matching over 9 bases. The CDR3 has 15 amino acids. Trimming removed 5 bases from V and 4 bases from J; junction bases left unmatched: 6. The germline gives CDR1 SEHNR, CDR2 FQNEAQ (reference sequence). The CDR3 DNA sequence: TGTGCCAGCAGCCCACAGGGGGCACAAGGAAACACCATATATTTT. Encoded protein: CASSPQGAQGNTIYF.

V and J are TRBV27 and TRBJ1-2; D may be TRBD1 (6 bases). Germline values: CDR1 MNHEY, CDR2 SMNVEV (reference sequence). The CDR3 consists of 14 residues. Trimming stripped 7 bases from V and 2 bases from J, with 14 bases between. The chain's CDR3 is CASKRDITNYGYTF. CDR3 nucleotide sequence: TGTGCCAGCAAGAGGGACATAACGAACTATGGCTACACCTTC.

This clone has a handful of counts. This rearrangement joins TRBV5-1 to TRBJ1-2; weak D call: TRBD1 (5 bases). CDR3 length equals 11 residues. V dropped 5 bases and J dropped 7 bases, with 9 bases sitting between them. Germline CDR1 and CDR2: SGHRS and YFSETQ. CDR3 nucleotides: TGCGCCAGCAGGCTAACAGGTGGCTACACCTTC. It yields the protein CASRLTGGYTF.

The chain is built from TRBV7-9 and TRBJ2-2; the D is unclear. Germline V gene lookup returns CDR1 SEHNR and CDR2 FQNEAQ (reference sequence). CDR3 length: 14 amino acids. V was pared by 2 bases and J by 1 base, with 5 bases between. CDR3 in amino acids: CASSLFQNTGELFF. CDR3 in DNA: TGTGCCAGCAGCTTATTCCAGAACACCGGGGAGCTGTTTTTT.

The J gene is TRBJ1-6, the V gene TRBV27; 9 nucleotides line up with TRBD1. V shed 5 bases and J 7 bases; nucleotides not matched to a gene: 6. The CDR3 is made up of 15 amino acids. Germline CDR1 is MNHEY and CDR2 is SMNVEV (reference sequence). The CDR3 spells CASSASTGGNSPLHF. As DNA, the CDR3 is TGTGCCAGCAGTGCCTCGACAGGGGGGAATTCACCCCTCCACTTT.

The V gene is TRBV30, the J gene TRBJ2-1, with 8 bases identical to TRBD2. The CDR3 contains 14 residues. Trimming at V came to 5 bases and at J to 3 bases, leaving 6 bases not matched to a gene. Looked up from germline, CDR1 is GTSNPN and CDR2 is SVGIG (reference sequence). In DNA, the CDR3 is TGTGCCTGGGTTCGGGGGGGGATCTACAATGAGCAGTTCTTC. Encoded protein: CAWVRGGIYNEQFF.

As DNA, the CDR3 is TGTGCCAGCAGTGAGGTATTGGGGAACTATGGCTACACCTTC. Protein: CASSEVLGNYGYTF. V and J are TRBV6-1 and TRBJ1-2; D unresolved. V lost 3 bases and J lost 2, with 10 bases in between. This CDR3 is built from 14 residues. Germline CDR1 reads MNHNS; CDR2 reads SASEGT.

J is TRBJ1-2 and V is TRBV6-5; 7 bases are a match to TRBD1. CDR1 and CDR2 from the germline V gene are MNHEY and SVGAGI. The CDR3 spans 14 residues. Unmatched junction bases numbered 7, after V lost 5 bases and J lost 4 bases. This chain's CDR3 is CASSTVGGSYGYTF. In nucleotides, the CDR3 is TGTGCCAGCAGTACCGTAGGGGGCAGCTATGGCTACACCTTC.

In DNA form, the CDR3 reads TGTGCCAGCAGTTACTCGATAACCTATGCCTACGAGCAGTACTTC. Protein sequence: CASSYSITYAYEQYF. J is TRBJ2-7 and V is TRBV6-6, with D unclear. Germline loops: CDR1 MNHNY, CDR2 SVGAGI (reference sequence). The CDR3 consists of 15 residues. Trimming removed 0 bases from V and 2 bases from J, with 11 bases in between.

The V and J genes are TRBV7-6 and TRBJ1-4; TRBD1 aligns across 9 bases. V shed 6 bases, J shed 0 bases, and the junction held 11 bases outside the gene matches. CDR3 length: 18 amino acids. The germline V gene encodes CDR1 SGHVS and CDR2 FNYEAQ. CDR3 residues: CASRRTGERKATNEKLFF. CDR3 nucleotides: TGTGCCAGCAGACGGACAGGGGAAAGGAAGGCAACTAATGAAAAACTGTTTTTT.

The chain has TRBV5-1 and TRBJ2-7, with D unclear. Germline V gene data show CDR1 as SGHRS and CDR2 as YFSETQ. V gave up 4 bases and J gave up 0 bases, with 8 bases separating them. The CDR3 is 13 residues long. The CDR3 loop is CASSPVYSYEQYF. The CDR3 region has the DNA TGCGCCAGCAGCCCCGTATACTCCTACGAGCAGTACTTC.

The genes are TRBV6-6 and TRBJ2-2; the match to TRBD2 covers 9 bases. J was trimmed by 10 bases and V by 1 base; bases with no gene match: 7. The CDR3 loop spans 15 amino acids. Germline CDR1 is MNHNY and CDR2 is SVGAGI (reference sequence). The CDR3 coding sequence is TGTGCCAGCAGTTACTGGCGGGGGGGCCGGGAGGAGCTGTTTTTT. Its translation is CASSYWRGGREELFF.

A few counts support this clone. The chain uses TRBV11-2 and TRBJ2-2; tentative D call: TRBD2 (6 bases). Germline values: CDR1 SGHAT, CDR2 FQNNGV. Trimming pared 3 bases from V and 0 bases from J, leaving 8 bases between. The CDR3 has 15 residues. CDR3 amino acids: CASSLGTANTGELFF. In DNA, the CDR3 is TGTGCCAGCAGCTTGGGGACTGCGAACACCGGGGAGCTGTTTTTT. The variable domain in full, completed from reference TRBV11-2 and TRBJ2-2, reads EAGVAQSPRYKIIEKRQSVAFWCNPISGHATLYWYQQILGQGPKLLIQFQNNGVVDDSQLPKDRFSAERLKGVDSTLKIQPAKLEDSAVYLCASSLGTANTGELFFGEGSRLTVL.

The chain carries TRBV2 and TRBJ2-7; tentatively, D is TRBD1 (7 bases). Germline CDR1 SNHLY, CDR2 FYNNEI. V lost 3 bases and J lost 3, with 15 bases in between. The CDR3 loop spans 15 amino acids. CDR3 sequence: CASSEAGQILYEQYF. Written as DNA, the CDR3 is TGTGCCAGCAGTGAGGCGGGACAGATCCTCTACGAGCAGTACTTC.

The genes are TRBV20-1 and TRBJ2-2, with D perhaps matching TRBD2 (6 bases). This CDR3 has 15 amino acids. Germline values: CDR1 DFQATT, CDR2 SNEGSKA (reference sequence). The V gene lost 3 bases and the J gene lost 4 bases, with 15 bases spanning the gap. In nucleotides, the CDR3 is TGCAGTGCTAGTCCCAACGGGGGAGGCACCGGGGAGCTGTTTTTT. Protein sequence: CSASPNGGGTGELFF.

This chain links TRBV11-3 with TRBJ2-5; D assignment may be TRBD1 or TRBD2 (5 bases each). The germline V and J ends were trimmed by 1 base and 2 bases, with 14 bases remaining between them. CDR1 and CDR2 (germline): SGHNT, YENEEA. The CDR3 is 16 residues long. The CDR3 sequence is CASSLGYRDQQETQYF. The DNA for the CDR3 is TGTGCCAGCAGCTTAGGATACCGGGACCAACAAGAGACCCAGTACTTC.